This T cell receptor beta chain was identified during a study of control samples from healthy donors and cancer patients. Profiling relied on immunoSEQ multiplex PCR, and the TCRdb table lists in-frame clones only, not all of them. The data contain fewer than 150,000 clones, 85% to 95% of them seen just once; the ten biggest clones take up approximately 9%. Sequencing was performed on blood. This receptor was obtained from a young man in good health.

CDR3 bases: TGTGCCAGTAGCTGGACTAGCGGGGCCACAGATACGCAGTATTTT. Its translation: CASSWTSGATDTQYF. The genes are TRBV19 and TRBJ2-3; 12 bases agree with TRBD2. The J segment lost 2 bases and the V segment lost 6 bases, leaving 3 bases of the junction unmatched. The CDR3 runs to 15 residues. Germline CDR1 LNHDA, CDR2 SQIVND (reference sequence). Full variable domain (outside the CDR3, taken from reference TRBV19 and TRBJ2-3): DGGITQSPKYLFRKEGQNVTLSCEQNLNHDAMYWYRQDPGQGLRLIYYSQIVNDFQKGDIAEGYSVSREKKESFPLTVTSAQKNPTAFYLCASSWTSGATDTQYFGPGTRLTVL.